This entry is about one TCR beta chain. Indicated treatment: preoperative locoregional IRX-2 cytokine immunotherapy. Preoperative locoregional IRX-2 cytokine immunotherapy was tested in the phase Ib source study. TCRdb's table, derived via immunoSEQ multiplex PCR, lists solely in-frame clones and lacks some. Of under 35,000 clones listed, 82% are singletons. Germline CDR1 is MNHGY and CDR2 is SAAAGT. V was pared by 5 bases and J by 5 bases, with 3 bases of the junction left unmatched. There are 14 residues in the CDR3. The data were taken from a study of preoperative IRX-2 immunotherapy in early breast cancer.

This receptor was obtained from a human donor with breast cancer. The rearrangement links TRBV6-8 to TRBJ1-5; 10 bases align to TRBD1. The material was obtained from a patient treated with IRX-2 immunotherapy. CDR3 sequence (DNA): TGTGCCAGCAGTGAGACAGGGGGCCATCAGCCCCAGCATTTT. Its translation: CASSETGGHQPQHF.